This T cell receptor (beta chain) was obtained from a study of blood T cell repertoires in COVID-19. Overall study context: The United States, Italy and Spain were the sources of the acute and convalescent COVID-19 samples.

Method: immunoSEQ multiplex PCR; TCRdb's copy keeps in-frame clones and lacks some. The table has about 400,000 clones, 89% seen once. Recruits, aged roughly 18 to 95 years, lived in around 24 US areas. Clinical histories supplied by participants themselves formed the basis of cohort assignment. This clone was observed once. The receptor comes from a woman aged 25 to 39 who had recovered from COVID-19. The sample taken for sequencing was PBMCs or T cells enriched from blood (not recorded which).

The CDR3 region is CASSLAAWRLGGALAEAFF. The CDR3 DNA reads as TGCGCCAGCAGCTTGGCCGCTTGGCGACTGGGGGGTGCTTTGGCTGAAGCTTTCTTT. V and J are TRBV5-1 and TRBJ1-1; D is possibly TRBD1 (5 bases). Trimming left V 0 bases short and J 6 bases short, with 27 bases between. Germline values: CDR1 SGHRS, CDR2 YFSETQ. The CDR3 has 19 residues.